These 2 T cell receptor beta chains share one sample of origin, sequenced in a study of blood T cells in healthy people across ages. Next came a second PCR, run for about 6 to 12 cycles, which used a sample-barcoded 5' primer along with a J-beta primer mix. Each CDR3 protein gets one entry after TCRdb re-called the 5' RACE reads with MiXCR. Of hundreds of thousands of distinct CDR3 sequences listed, around 48% are singletons. The sequenced material came from blood. These receptors originate from a man older than 75 in good health.

A note on this clonotype: One junction end does not reproduce the germline sequence, and a read error may be involved. The rearrangement uses TRBV7-2 and TRBJ2-1; possibly TRBD1 for D (5 bases). The CDR3 contains 14 residues. CDR1 SGHTA and CDR2 FQGNSA come from the germline V gene. CDR3: CASSLSLTDKEQFF. DNA for the CDR3: TGTGCCAGCAGCCTTTCTCTGACAGACAAGGAGCAGTTCTTC.

The genes are TRBV6-5 and TRBJ1-1; 7 bases match TRBD1. Germline-derived CDR1 and CDR2 are MNHEY and SVGAGI. The CDR3 covers 14 residues. The junction had 7 bases not matched to a gene; V was cut back by 5 bases and J by 4 bases. The CDR3 spells CASSDFGTATEAFF. The CDR3 DNA is TGTGCCAGCAGTGACTTTGGGACAGCCACTGAAGCTTTCTTT.